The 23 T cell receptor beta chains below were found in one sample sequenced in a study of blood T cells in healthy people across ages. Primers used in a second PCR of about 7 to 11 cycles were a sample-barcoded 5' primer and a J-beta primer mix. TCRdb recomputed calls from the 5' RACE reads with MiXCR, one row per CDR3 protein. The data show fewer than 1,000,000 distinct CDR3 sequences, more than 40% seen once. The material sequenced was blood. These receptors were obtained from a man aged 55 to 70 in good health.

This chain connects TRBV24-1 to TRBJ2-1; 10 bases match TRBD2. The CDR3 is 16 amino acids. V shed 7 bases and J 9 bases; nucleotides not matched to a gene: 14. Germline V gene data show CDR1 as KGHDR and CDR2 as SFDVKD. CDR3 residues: CATSPYSGGAIGEQFF. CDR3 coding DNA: TGTGCCACCAGCCCCTACAGCGGGGGGGCCATCGGTGAGCAGTTCTTC.

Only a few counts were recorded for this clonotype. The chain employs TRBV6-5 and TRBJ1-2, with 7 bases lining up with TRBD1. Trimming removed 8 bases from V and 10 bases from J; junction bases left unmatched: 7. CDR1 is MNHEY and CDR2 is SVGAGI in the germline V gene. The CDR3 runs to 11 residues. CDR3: CASRRQGYYTF. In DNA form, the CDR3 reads TGTGCCAGCCGTAGACAGGGATACTACACCTTC.

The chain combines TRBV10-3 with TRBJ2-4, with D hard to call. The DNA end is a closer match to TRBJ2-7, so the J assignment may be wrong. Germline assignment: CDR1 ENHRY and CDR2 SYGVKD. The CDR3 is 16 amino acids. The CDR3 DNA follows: TGTGCCATCAGTGAAGGGAACAGCCTTTTCTCCTACGAGCAGTACTTC. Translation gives CAISEGNSLFSYEQYF.

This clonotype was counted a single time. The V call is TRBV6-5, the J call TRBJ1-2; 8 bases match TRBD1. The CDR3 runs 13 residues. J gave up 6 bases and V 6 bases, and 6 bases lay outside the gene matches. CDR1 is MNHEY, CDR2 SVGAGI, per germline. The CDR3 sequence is CASSSGGANGYTF. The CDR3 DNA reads TGTGCCAGCAGCTCAGGGGGCGCGAATGGCTACACCTTC.

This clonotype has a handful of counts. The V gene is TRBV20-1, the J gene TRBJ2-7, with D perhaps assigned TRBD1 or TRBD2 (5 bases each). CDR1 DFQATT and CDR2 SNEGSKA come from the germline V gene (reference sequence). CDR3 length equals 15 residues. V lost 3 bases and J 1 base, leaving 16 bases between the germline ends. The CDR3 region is CSASRREGFSYEQYF. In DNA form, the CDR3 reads TGCAGTGCTAGCCGGCGTGAGGGGTTTTCCTACGAGCAGTACTTC.

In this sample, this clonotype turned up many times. In nucleotides, the CDR3 is TGTGCCAGCAGCACCTACAGTGCACACAATGAGCAGTTCTTC. It yields the protein CASSTYSAHNEQFF. The chain has TRBV13 and TRBJ2-1; D remains ambiguous. The CDR3 is 14 residues long. Trimming took off 5 bases at V and 5 bases at J, with 13 bases between the two ends. Looked up from germline, CDR1 is PRHDT and CDR2 is FYEKMQ (reference sequence).

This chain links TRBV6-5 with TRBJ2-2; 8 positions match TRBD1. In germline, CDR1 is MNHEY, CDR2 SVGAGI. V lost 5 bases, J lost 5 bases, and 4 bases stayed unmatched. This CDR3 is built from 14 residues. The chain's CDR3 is CASSRTGRTGELFF. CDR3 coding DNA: TGTGCCAGCAGTCGGACAGGGCGGACCGGGGAGCTGTTTTTT.

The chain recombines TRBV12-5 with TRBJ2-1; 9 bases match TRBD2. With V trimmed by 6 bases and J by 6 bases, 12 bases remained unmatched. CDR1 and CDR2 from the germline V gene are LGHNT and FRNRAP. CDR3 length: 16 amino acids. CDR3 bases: TGTGCTAGTGGCAAAACTCGCCTAGCGGGGAGCAATGAGCAGTTCTTC. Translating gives CASGKTRLAGSNEQFF.

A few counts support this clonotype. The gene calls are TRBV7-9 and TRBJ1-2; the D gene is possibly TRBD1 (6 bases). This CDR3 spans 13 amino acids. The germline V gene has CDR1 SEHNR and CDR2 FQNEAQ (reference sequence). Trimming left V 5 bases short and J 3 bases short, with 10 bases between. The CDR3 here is CASSNRQDYGYTF. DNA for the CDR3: TGTGCCAGCAGCAATAGACAGGACTATGGCTACACCTTC.

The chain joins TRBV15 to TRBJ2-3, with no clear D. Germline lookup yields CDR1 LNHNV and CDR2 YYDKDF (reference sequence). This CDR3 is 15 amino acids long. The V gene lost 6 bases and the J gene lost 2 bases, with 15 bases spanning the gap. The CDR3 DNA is TGTGCCACCAGAGGCGACCTTATTCCCACAGATACGCAGTATTTT. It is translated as CATRGDLIPTDTQYF.

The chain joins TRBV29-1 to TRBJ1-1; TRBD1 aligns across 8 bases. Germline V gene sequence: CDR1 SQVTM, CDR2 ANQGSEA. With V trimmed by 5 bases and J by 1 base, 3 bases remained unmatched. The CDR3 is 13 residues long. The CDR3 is CSVSGGANTEAFF. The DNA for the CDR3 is TGCAGCGTTTCAGGGGGCGCGAACACTGAAGCTTTCTTT. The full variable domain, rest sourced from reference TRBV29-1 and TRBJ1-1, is SAVISQKPSRDICQRGTSLTIQCQVDSQVTMMFWYRQQPGQSLTLIATANQGSEATYESGFVIDKFPISRPNLTFSTLTVSNMSPEDSSIYLCSVSGGANTEAFFGQGTRLTVV.

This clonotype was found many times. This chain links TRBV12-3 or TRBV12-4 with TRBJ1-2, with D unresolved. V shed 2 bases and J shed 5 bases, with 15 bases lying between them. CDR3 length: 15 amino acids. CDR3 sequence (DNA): TGTGCCAGCAGTTTATTTGCGTCCCTGAGTTATGGCTACACCTTC. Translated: CASSLFASLSYGYTF.

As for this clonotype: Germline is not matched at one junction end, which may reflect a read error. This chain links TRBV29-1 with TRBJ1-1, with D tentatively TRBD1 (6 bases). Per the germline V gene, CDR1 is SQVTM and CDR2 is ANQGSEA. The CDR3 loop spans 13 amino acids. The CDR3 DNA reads TGCGGCGTCCAACCGACAGGGAACACTGAAGCTTTCTTT. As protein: CGVQPTGNTEAFF.

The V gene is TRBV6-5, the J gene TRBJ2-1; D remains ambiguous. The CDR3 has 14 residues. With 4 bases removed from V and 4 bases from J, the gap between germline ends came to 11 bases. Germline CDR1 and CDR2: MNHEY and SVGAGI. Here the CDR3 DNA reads TGTGCCAGCAGTTCCTCCCAGAGGTACAATGAGCAGTTCTTC. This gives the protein CASSSSQRYNEQFF.

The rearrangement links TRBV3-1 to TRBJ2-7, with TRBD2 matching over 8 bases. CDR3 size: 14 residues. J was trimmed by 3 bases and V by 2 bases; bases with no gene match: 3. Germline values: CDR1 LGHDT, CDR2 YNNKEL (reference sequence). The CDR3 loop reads CASSQSGGFYEQYF. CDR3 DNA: TGTGCCAGCAGCCAATCGGGGGGGTTCTACGAGCAGTACTTC.

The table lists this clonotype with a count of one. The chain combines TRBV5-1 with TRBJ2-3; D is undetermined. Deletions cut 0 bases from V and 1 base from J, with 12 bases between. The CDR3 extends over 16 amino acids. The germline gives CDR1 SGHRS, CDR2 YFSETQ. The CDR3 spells CASSLGTDSGTDTQYF. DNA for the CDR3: TGCGCCAGCAGCTTGGGTACAGACTCCGGCACAGATACGCAGTATTTT.

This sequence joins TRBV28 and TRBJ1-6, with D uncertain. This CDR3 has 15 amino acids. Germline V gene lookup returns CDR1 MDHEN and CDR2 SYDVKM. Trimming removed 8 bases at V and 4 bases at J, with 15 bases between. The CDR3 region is CASGPDGFYNSPLHF. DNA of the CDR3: TGTGCCAGCGGACCGGACGGATTTTATAATTCACCCCTCCACTTT.

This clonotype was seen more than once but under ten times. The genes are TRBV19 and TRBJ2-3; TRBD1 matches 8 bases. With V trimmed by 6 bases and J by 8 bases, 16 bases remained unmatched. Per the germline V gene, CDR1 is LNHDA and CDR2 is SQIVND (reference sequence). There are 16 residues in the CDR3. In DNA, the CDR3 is TGTGCCAGTAGGATTAGCCCAGCAGGGGGCTGGGGTACGCAGTATTTT. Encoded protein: CASRISPAGGWGTQYF.

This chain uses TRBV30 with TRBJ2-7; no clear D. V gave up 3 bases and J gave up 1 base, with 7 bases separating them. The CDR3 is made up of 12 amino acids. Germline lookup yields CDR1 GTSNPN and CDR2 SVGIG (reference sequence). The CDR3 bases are TGTGCCTGGAGCTACGGATCCTACGAGCAGTACTTC. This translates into CAWSYGSYEQYF.

CDR3 sequence: CASSPMGQMDTEAFF. For the CDR3, the DNA is TGCGCCAGCAGCCCGATGGGGCAGATGGACACTGAAGCTTTCTTT. The gene calls are TRBV5-1 and TRBJ1-1; possibly TRBD1 for D (5 bases). V shed 4 bases and J shed 3 bases, with 16 bases lying between them. CDR1 and CDR2 (germline): SGHRS, YFSETQ. CDR3 length equals 15 residues.

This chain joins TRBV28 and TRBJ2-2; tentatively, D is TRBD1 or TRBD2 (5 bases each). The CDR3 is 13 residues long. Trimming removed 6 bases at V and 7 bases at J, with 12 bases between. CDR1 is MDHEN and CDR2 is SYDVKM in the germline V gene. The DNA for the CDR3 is TGTGCCAGCAGCGACTATCAGGGCGGGGAGCTGTTTTTT. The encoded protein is CASSDYQGGELFF.

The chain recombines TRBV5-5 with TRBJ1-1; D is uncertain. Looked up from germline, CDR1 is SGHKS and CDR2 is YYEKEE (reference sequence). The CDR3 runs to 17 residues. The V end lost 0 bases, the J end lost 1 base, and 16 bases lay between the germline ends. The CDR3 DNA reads TGTGCCAGCAGCTTGGGTTTCGTACTGGTGGGGAACACTGAAGCTTTCTTT. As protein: CASSLGFVLVGNTEAFF.

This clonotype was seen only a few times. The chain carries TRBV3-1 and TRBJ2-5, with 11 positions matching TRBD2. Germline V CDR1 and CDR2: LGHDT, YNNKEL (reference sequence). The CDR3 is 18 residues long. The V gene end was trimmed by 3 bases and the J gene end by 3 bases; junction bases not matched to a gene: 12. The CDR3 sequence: CASSHYRIGTSGKETQYF. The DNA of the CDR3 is TGTGCCAGCAGCCATTACCGTATCGGGACTAGCGGTAAAGAGACCCAGTACTTC.